Listed below are T cell receptor beta chains from one sample, sequenced in a study of cytomegalovirus exposure and HLA in healthy donors. Produced via immunoSEQ multiplex PCR; TCRdb's table is partial and in-frame only. The sample includes approximately 140,000 clones, 70% to 80% of them seen just once. What was sequenced was PBMCs. The source is a human donor in good health. Each CDR3 is given with its conserved first and last residue. The D gene is left open where the match is weak. The size entry is marked missing in some rows and otherwise reads once, few, many or a size class.

clone_size: -; v_call: TRBV28; d_call: -; j_call: TRBJ1-2; cdr3_aa: CASSLGSPQYGYTF; cdr3_nt: TGTGCCAGCAGTTTAGGCAGTCCCCAGTATGGCTACACCTTC
clone_size: -; v_call: TRBV5-4; d_call: -; j_call: TRBJ1-2; cdr3_aa: CASRRWGDYGYTF; cdr3_nt: TGTGCCAGCAGAAGATGGGGGGACTATGGCTACACCTTC
clone_size: -; v_call: TRBV4-2; d_call: TRBD1; j_call: TRBJ2-7; cdr3_aa: CASSQVGTGLEGKEQYF; cdr3_nt: TGTGCCAGCAGCCAAGTCGGGACAGGGCTTGAGGGGAAGGAGCAGTACTTC
clone_size: few; v_call: TRBV30; d_call: TRBD2; j_call: TRBJ2-3; cdr3_aa: CAWSTGLAGATDTQYF; cdr3_nt: TGTGCCTGGAGTACCGGACTAGCGGGGGCCACAGATACGCAGTATTTT
clone_size: -; v_call: TRBV28; d_call: TRBD1; j_call: TRBJ1-1; cdr3_aa: CASTQTGAMNTEAFF; cdr3_nt: TGTGCCAGCACCCAGACAGGGGCGATGAACACTGAAGCTTTCTTT
clone_size: -; v_call: TRBV7-2; d_call: TRBD2; j_call: TRBJ2-1; cdr3_aa: CASSFRGTTNEQFF; cdr3_nt: TGTGCCAGCAGCTTCCGAGGGACTACTAATGAGCAGTTCTTC
clone_size: few; v_call: TRBV6-6; d_call: -; j_call: TRBJ1-4; cdr3_aa: CASSSRQPNEKLFF; cdr3_nt: TGTGCCAGCAGTTCCAGGCAGCCTAATGAAAAACTGTTTTTT
clone_size: -; v_call: TRBV7-2; d_call: TRBD1; j_call: TRBJ1-3; cdr3_aa: CASSLDGRGLGNTIYF; cdr3_nt: TGTGCCAGCAGCTTAGATGGCAGGGGGTTAGGAAACACCATATATTTT
clone_size: -; v_call: TRBV14; d_call: TRBD1; j_call: TRBJ2-7; cdr3_aa: CASSKGAKQYF; cdr3_nt: TGTGCCAGCAGCAAGGGGGCCAAGCAGTACTTC
clone_size: -; v_call: TRBV2; d_call: -; j_call: TRBJ1-5; cdr3_aa: CASSEFRSNQPQHF; cdr3_nt: TGTGCCAGCAGTGAATTTCGTAGCAATCAGCCCCAGCATTTT
clone_size: -; v_call: TRBV5-6; d_call: TRBD2; j_call: TRBJ2-5; cdr3_aa: CASFEAGGDKETQYF; cdr3_nt: TGTGCCAGCTTTGAAGCGGGGGGTGATAAAGAGACCCAGTACTTC
clone_size: -; v_call: TRBV7-2; d_call: -; j_call: TRBJ2-1; cdr3_aa: CASNSQGNIYNEQFF; cdr3_nt: TGTGCCAGCAACTCCCAGGGAAACATATACAATGAGCAGTTCTTC
clone_size: -; v_call: TRBV28; d_call: -; j_call: TRBJ1-2; cdr3_aa: CASKTEAGASYGYTF; cdr3_nt: TGTGCCAGCAAAACAGAGGCAGGGGCTTCCTATGGCTACACCTTC
clone_size: -; v_call: TRBV25-1; d_call: TRBD2; j_call: TRBJ2-1; cdr3_aa: CASSEAGEHWSYNEQFF; cdr3_nt: TGTGCCAGCAGTGAAGCGGGAGAACATTGGTCCTACAATGAGCAGTTCTTC
clone_size: -; v_call: TRBV29-1; d_call: -; j_call: TRBJ1-1; cdr3_aa: CSVEGPRTDSIMNTEAFF; cdr3_nt: TGCAGCGTTGAAGGGCCCCGGACAGACTCTATAATGAACACTGAAGCTTTCTTT
clone_size: few; v_call: TRBV6-5; d_call: -; j_call: TRBJ1-1; cdr3_aa: CASSHPSGNTEAFF; cdr3_nt: TGTGCCAGCAGCCATCCCTCGGGGAACACTGAAGCTTTCTTT
clone_size: once; v_call: TRBV5-4; d_call: -; j_call: TRBJ2-3; cdr3_aa: CASSLGASTDTQYF; cdr3_nt: TGTGCCAGCAGCTTGGGGGCCTCGACAGATACGCAGTATTTT
clone_size: -; v_call: TRBV2; d_call: -; j_call: TRBJ1-1; cdr3_aa: CASSLGGRGEAFF; cdr3_nt: TGTGCCAGCAGTTTGGGTGGCCGGGGAGAAGCTTTCTTT
clone_size: few; v_call: TRBV27; d_call: -; j_call: TRBJ1-3; cdr3_aa: CASRGGLEHTIYF; cdr3_nt: TGTGCCAGCAGGGGAGGGTTGGAGCACACCATATATTTT